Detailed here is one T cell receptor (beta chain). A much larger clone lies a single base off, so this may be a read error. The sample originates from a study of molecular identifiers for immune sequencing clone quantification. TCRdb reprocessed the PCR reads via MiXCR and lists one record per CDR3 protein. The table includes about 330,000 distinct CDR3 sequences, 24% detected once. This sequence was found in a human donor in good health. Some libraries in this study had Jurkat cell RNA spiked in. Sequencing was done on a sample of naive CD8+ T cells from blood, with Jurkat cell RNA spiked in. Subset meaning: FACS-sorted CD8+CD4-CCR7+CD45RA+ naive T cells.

CDR3 sequence reads: CASSPRPRRNAEAFF. CDR3 coding DNA: TGTGCCAGCAGCCCAAGACCTAGAAGGAACGCTGAAGCTTTCTTT. The J gene is TRBJ1-1, the V gene TRBV7-6; D unresolved. Germline V gene data show CDR1 as SGHVS and CDR2 as FNYEAQ. There are 15 residues in the CDR3.